This is a list of T cell receptor beta chains from one sample in a study of blood T cell repertoires in COVID-19. Measured with immunoSEQ multiplex PCR; TCRdb has only the in-frame clones, and not every one. The sample lists around 200,000 clones; around 82% were seen once. The source material was peripheral blood. These receptors came from a woman in her fifties or sixties with acute or convalescent COVID-19. CDR3s leave out the opening cysteine and the closing phenylalanine or tryptophan. A D gene is named only where the DNA matches it firmly.

v_gene,d_gene,CDR3aa
TRBV6-4,TRBD2,ASSVLAGYNEQF
TRBV12-3/TRBV12-4,NA,ASNAEGARGQY
TRBV6-5,NA,AGSPPGAQY
TRBV6-5,NA,ASAKQGGGYGYT
TRBV20-1,TRBD1,SASPHGQGTDTQY
TRBV6-5,TRBD1,ASRSGQAVPYEQY
TRBV2,NA,ASRGDSGGQETQY
TRBV5-8,TRBD2,ASSLAPGRGYEQY
TRBV10-2,NA,ASSESSPSRYEQY
TRBV19,TRBD2,ASSTGTRGFNEQF
TRBV2,TRBD2,ASRATSGSYNEQF
TRBV6-1,TRBD1,ASSEGDRDGYT
TRBV10-3,TRBD1,AIAGTGDTEAF
TRBV27,TRBD1,ASSLRQGQPQH
TRBV20-1,NA,SASPGKPQY
TRBV6-1,NA,ASSEAAQWEYLGEQY
TRBV24-1,NA,ATSGGSLWNEQF
TRBV6-5,NA,ASSYRGASIEAF
TRBV7-9,NA,ASSWRGDTEAF
TRBV6-5,NA,ASSPLPGSSYEQY
TRBV7-9,NA,ASSLTPTYNEQF
TRBV5-6,NA,ASSPNGGVHEKLF
TRBV6-5,NA,ASKHYQNSPLH
TRBV20-1,NA,SARDQRSEN
TRBV24-1,NA,ATSDLHGQGSADTQY
TRBV28,TRBD2,ASRLAGLSTDTQY
TRBV11-3,TRBD2,ASSLDRGGSTGELF
TRBV5-1,NA,ASSLEAQGIQY
TRBV11-2,TRBD2,ASSLGSGPSYEQY
TRBV27,TRBD1,ASSTGQGYEQY
TRBV7-2,NA,ASSFSVSGANVLT
TRBV3-1/TRBV3-2,TRBD1,ASSPRQGGTEAF
TRBV15,TRBD1,ATSKDRGDETQY
TRBV9,NA,ASSGNSYGYT
TRBV28,NA,ASSLWHPGQPQH
TRBV28,NA,ASSLDWGRGGGYT
TRBV28,NA,ASSFVSDSNYGYT
TRBV3-1/TRBV3-2,TRBD2,ASSRGLAFQPYEQY
TRBV5-1,TRBD1,ASSRRGQGYEQY
TRBV24-1,TRBD2,ATSDSTSGGTTDTQY
TRBV9,NA,ASSVNPGDEQY
TRBV5-8,TRBD1,ASSLTGQGNTEAF
TRBV27,NA,ASTLQGLVGKQY
TRBV18,TRBD1,ASSQGQGVSGNTIY
TRBV5-5,NA,ASSFEQYQPQH
TRBV5-1,NA,ASSSGTVAKNIQY
TRBV27,TRBD1,ASSPDRGAGTQY
TRBV5-4,TRBD1,ASSFDRGKNIQY